The 30 T cell receptor beta chains presented below share a single source sample, sequenced in a study of T cells in Graves' hyperthyroidism and ophthalmopathy. What was amplified from RNA transcripts were TCR beta CDR3 regions. The TCR CDR3 first-round RT-PCR relied on the HTBI primer set. TCRdb used MiXCR to reprocess the multiplex PCR reads, holding one entry per CDR3 protein. The sample records a few hundred thousand distinct CDR3 sequences, approximately 44% being singletons. Sequenced input: peripheral blood or thyroid tissue (not recorded which). Receptors originate from a woman aged 18-35 years with Graves' hyperthyroidism.

This clonotype is a singleton in its sample. The rearrangement links TRBV6-5 to TRBJ2-7, with D possibly matching TRBD2 (6 bases). V gave up 4 bases and J gave up 2 bases, with 15 bases separating them. Germline CDR1 is MNHEY and CDR2 is SVGAGI. The CDR3 consists of 15 residues. The CDR3 DNA follows: TGTGCCAGCAGTTTTGGCGGGAAGACTCCCTACGAGCAGTACTTC. Amino acid sequence: CASSFGGKTPYEQYF.

The rearrangement links TRBV7-9 to TRBJ1-1; tentative D call: TRBD1 (6 bases). Trimming shortened V by 5 bases and J by 10 bases, and 17 bases separated the two germline ends. CDR3 length equals 13 residues. The germline gives CDR1 SEHNR, CDR2 FQNEAQ (reference sequence). In DNA, the CDR3 is TGTGCCAGCAGCCAAGGGGCAGGGGTGGGAGCTTTCTTT. It codes for CASSQGAGVGAFF.

In the case of this clonotype: The missing conserved phenylalanine or tryptophan at the end of this CDR3 makes a read error likely. The limits of the CDR3 on the DNA are not certain, so only TCRdb's listed CDR3 is given. The chain employs TRBV7-3 and TRBJ1-2. The length of the CDR3 is 13 amino acids, counting both ends. Germline V CDR1 and CDR2: SGHTA, FQGTGA. The CDR3 spells CASSLEGAGGNTL.

This clonotype showed up many times. The chain links TRBV10-1 to TRBJ2-5; TRBD2 agrees at 12 bases. CDR1 and CDR2 from the germline V gene are WNHNN and SYGVQD (reference sequence). V shed 8 bases and J 2 bases; nucleotides not matched to a gene: 15. CDR3 size: 18 residues. The CDR3 bases are TGCGCCAGCTTTACTAGCGGGAGGCAGGGAGGGCTTCAAGAGACCCAGTACTTC. This codes for CASFTSGRQGGLQETQYF.

This clonotype has a handful of counts. The chain uses TRBV29-1 and TRBJ2-3; TRBD2 aligns across 12 bases. Germline V gene data show CDR1 as SQVTM and CDR2 as ANQGSEA. The CDR3 spans 14 residues. The V and J ends lost 5 bases and 1 base, in that order; junction bases with no gene match: 1. CDR3 sequence reads: CSVSSGRGTDTQYF. As DNA, the CDR3 is TGCAGCGTTTCTAGCGGGAGGGGCACAGATACGCAGTATTTT.

The gene calls are TRBV10-2 and TRBJ2-1, with D possibly called TRBD1 or TRBD2 (6 bases each). CDR3 length equals 15 residues. Trimming removed 3 bases from V and 0 bases from J, with 9 bases in between. The germline V gene has CDR1 WSHSY and CDR2 SAAADI. CDR3 amino acids: CASSDKGGSYNEQFF. The CDR3 region has the DNA TGCGCCAGCAGTGATAAGGGGGGCTCCTACAATGAGCAGTTCTTC.

The rearrangement links TRBV29-1 to TRBJ1-1, with 9 bases aligning to TRBD1. This CDR3 comprises 14 residues. J gave up 5 bases and V 7 bases, and 11 bases lay outside the gene matches. The germline gives CDR1 SQVTM, CDR2 ANQGSEA. CDR3 nucleotides: TGCAGCGGGGGACAGGGTGGGGATTTTACTGAAGCTTTCTTT. This sequence encodes CSGGQGGDFTEAFF.

The table lists this clonotype with many counts. This sequence joins TRBV7-3 and TRBJ1-1, with TRBD1 identical over 8 bases. The germline V gene encodes CDR1 SGHTA and CDR2 FQGTGA. This CDR3 region has 14 residues. Trimming at V came to 5 bases and at J to 6 bases, leaving 8 bases not matched to a gene. The DNA of the CDR3 is TGTGCCAGCAGCCTGGGACAGGACAGTGCTGAAGCTTTCTTT. It encodes CASSLGQDSAEAFF.

This clonotype has at least ten counts. This chain connects TRBV19 to TRBJ2-5; possible D gene TRBD1, 6 bases. Trimming shortened V by 4 bases and J by 5 bases, and 14 bases separated the two germline ends. The CDR3 covers 14 residues. Germline CDR1 and CDR2: LNHDA and SQIVND (reference sequence). The CDR3 loop is CASSTTGEAETQYF. CDR3 in DNA: TGTGCCAGTAGTACGACAGGCGAGGCGGAGACCCAGTACTTC.

The chain couples TRBV29-1 to TRBJ1-4, with D hard to call. The CDR3 is 13 amino acids. The V and J ends lost 8 bases and 0 bases respectively, with 10 bases between them. Germline V gives CDR1 SQVTM, CDR2 ANQGSEA. For the CDR3, the DNA is TGCAGCCTACCCTTTCCAACTAATGAAAAACTGTTTTTT. Its protein is CSLPFPTNEKLFF.

The rearrangement links TRBV7-9 to TRBJ1-6, with 9 positions matching TRBD1. Unmatched junction bases numbered 3, after V lost 4 bases and J lost 5 bases. Germline lookup yields CDR1 SEHNR and CDR2 FQNEAQ (reference sequence). CDR3 length: 15 amino acids. This CDR3 is CASSSTGGDNSPLHF. CDR3 DNA sequence: TGTGCCAGCAGCTCGACAGGGGGTGATAATTCACCCCTCCACTTT.

In this sample, this clonotype turned up a few times. V usage is TRBV30 and J usage is TRBJ2-7; 8 positions agree with TRBD2. V gave up 0 bases and J gave up 3 bases; unmatched junction bases: 4. This CDR3 comprises 14 residues. CDR1 is GTSNPN, CDR2 SVGIG, per germline (reference sequence). The CDR3 region is CAWSVLSGSYEQYF. CDR3 DNA: TGTGCCTGGAGTGTACTAAGCGGGAGCTACGAGCAGTACTTC. Full variable domain (outside the CDR3, taken from reference TRBV30 and TRBJ2-7): SQTIHQWPATLVQPVGSPLSLECTVEGTSNPNLYWYRQAAGRGLQLLFYSVGIGQISSEVPQNLSASRPQDRQFILSSKKLLLSDSGFYLCAWSVLSGSYEQYFGPGTRLTVT.

This chain uses TRBV7-6 with TRBJ1-5; no firm D call. CDR1 is SGHVS, CDR2 FNYEAQ, per germline. This CDR3 comprises 14 residues. Trimming left V 5 bases short and J 9 bases short, with 17 bases between. The CDR3 loop is CASSPERGSWPQHF. The CDR3 DNA reads as TGTGCCAGCAGCCCCGAGCGGGGATCGTGGCCCCAGCATTTT.

This clonotype was observed many times. The V gene is TRBV29-1, the J gene TRBJ1-1, with a weak D call TRBD1 (6 bases). V was shortened by 7 bases and J by 0 bases, with 15 bases between the two germline ends. Germline CDR1 reads SQVTM; CDR2 reads ANQGSEA. CDR3 size: 14 residues. CDR3 in DNA: TGCAGCGCAAATAGGGGGACGGTGAACACTGAAGCTTTCTTT. As protein: CSANRGTVNTEAFF.

The CDR3 is CASRDRTTRGYTF. The CDR3 bases are TGTGCCAGCAGGGACCGGACAACCCGGGGCTACACCTTC. The genes are TRBV6-1 and TRBJ1-2; tentative D call: TRBD1 (5 bases). V was trimmed by 6 bases and J by 8 bases, leaving 16 bases between them. Germline V gene data show CDR1 as MNHNS and CDR2 as SASEGT. CDR3 length: 13 residues.

Note on this clonotype: This may arise from a read error, as a much more abundant clone is one base away. This chain links TRBV27 with TRBJ1-1; D gene unclear. This CDR3 is built from 14 residues. Germline loops: CDR1 MNHEY, CDR2 SMNVEV (reference sequence). The CDR3 DNA reads TGTGACAGCAGTACCCACGACGGCGGAGTTGAAGCTTTCTTT. Its protein product is CDSSTHDGGVEAFF.

The chain has TRBV7-2 and TRBJ2-5; possibly TRBD2 for D (7 bases). This CDR3 has 16 amino acids. V was trimmed by 2 bases and J by 1 base, leaving 14 bases between them. Germline values: CDR1 SGHTA, CDR2 FQGNSA. CDR3 DNA sequence: TGTGCCAGCAGCTTAAAGTTGGGAGGGGGCCAAGAGACCCAGTACTTC. Translation: CASSLKLGGGQETQYF. Looking up the rest from reference TRBV7-2 and TRBJ2-5 gives the full variable domain: GAGVSQSPSNKVTEKGKDVELRCDPISGHTALYWYRQSLGQGLEFLIYFQGNSAPDKSGLPSDRFSAERTGGSVSTLTIQRTQQEDSAVYLCASSLKLGGGQETQYFGPGTRLLVL.

The sample holds one count of this clonotype. The chain has TRBV15 and TRBJ2-6; TRBD1 is a possible D gene (5 bases). Germline V gives CDR1 LNHNV, CDR2 YYDKDF (reference sequence). The length of the CDR3 is 16 residues. Trimming shortened V by 4 bases and J by 0 bases, and 10 bases separated the two germline ends. In DNA form, the CDR3 reads TGTGCCACCAGCAATGTGCAGGGCTCTGGGGCCAACGTCCTGACTTTC. It encodes CATSNVQGSGANVLTF.

This clonotype was picked up many times. The rearrangement links TRBV19 to TRBJ1-4, with D uncertain. The length of the CDR3 is 15 residues. Per the germline V gene, CDR1 is LNHDA and CDR2 is SQIVND (reference sequence). The ends were cut back, 1 base at V and 7 bases at J, with 13 bases in the middle. As DNA, the CDR3 is TGTGCCAGTAGTATAGTGAAAGTGTCCTCTGAAAAACTGTTTTTT. This codes for CASSIVKVSSEKLFF.

This clonotype was observed at least ten times. The chain uses TRBV6-1 and TRBJ2-5; perhaps TRBD1 as D (6 bases). Germline loops: CDR1 MNHNS, CDR2 SASEGT. The CDR3 runs 13 residues. V was trimmed by 5 bases and J by 5 bases, leaving 12 bases between them. The CDR3 here is CASSSTGLETQYF. The CDR3 bases are TGTGCCAGCAGTTCTACAGGGTTGGAGACCCAGTACTTC.

This CDR3 is CASGLYPDTEAFF. CDR3 bases: TGTGCTAGTGGTTTGTACCCAGACACTGAAGCTTTCTTT. The rearrangement links TRBV12-5 to TRBJ1-1; D unresolved. Between the trimmed V and J ends, which lost 2 bases and 3 bases, there was a span of 7 bases. CDR1 and CDR2 from the germline V gene are LGHNT and FRNRAP. This CDR3 spans 13 amino acids.

This clonotype came up many times. The V gene is TRBV20-1, the J gene TRBJ1-1; 7 bases map to TRBD1. Looked up from germline, CDR1 is DFQATT and CDR2 is SNEGSKA (reference sequence). The CDR3 loop spans 14 amino acids. Losses at the gene ends were 1 base for V and 4 bases for J; bases not matched to a gene: 6. The CDR3 reads CSARVGGGITEAFF. The CDR3 DNA sequence: TGCAGTGCTAGAGTTGGAGGGGGCATCACTGAAGCTTTCTTT.

In regard to this clonotype: The junction and the germline gene differ at one end; a read error may be behind it. The J gene is TRBJ2-5, the V gene TRBV6-1; 8 bases fit TRBD1. This CDR3 contains 14 residues. Germline loops: CDR1 MNHNS, CDR2 SASEGT. The CDR3 nucleotides are TGTGCCATCAGTGAAGCGACAGGGGCGGAGACCCAGTACTTC. Protein: CAISEATGAETQYF.

This clonotype was observed a handful of times. The V gene is TRBV19, the J gene TRBJ1-5; a weak D match, TRBD1 (6 bases). V was shortened by 5 bases and J by 3 bases, with 17 bases between the two germline ends. This CDR3 spans 16 amino acids. CDR1 is LNHDA, CDR2 SQIVND, per germline (reference sequence). The CDR3 sequence: CASSPQRGRVNQPQHF. The CDR3 DNA reads TGTGCCAGTAGTCCCCAAAGGGGGAGGGTCAATCAGCCCCAGCATTTT. The variable domain in full, completed from reference TRBV19 and TRBJ1-5, reads DGGITQSPKYLFRKEGQNVTLSCEQNLNHDAMYWYRQDPGQGLRLIYYSQIVNDFQKGDIAEGYSVSREKKESFPLTVTSAQKNPTAFYLCASSPQRGRVNQPQHFGDGTRLSIL.

This clonotype appeared a few times. The chain links TRBV5-1 to TRBJ2-5; 9 positions match TRBD1. This CDR3 is built from 15 residues. After removal of 0 bases from V and 5 bases from J, the junction contained 5 bases not matched to a gene. In germline, CDR1 is SGHRS, CDR2 YFSETQ. The CDR3 DNA reads as TGCGCCAGCAGCTTGGGGGGACAGGGAGTTGAGACCCAGTACTTC. This sequence encodes CASSLGGQGVETQYF.

At least ten counts were recorded for this clonotype. CDR3 bases: TGTGCCAGCAGCTTAGGCCTGGAGGCCTGGCGAGGCTACACCTTC. Translated: CASSLGLEAWRGYTF. The gene calls are TRBV13 and TRBJ1-2; D gene uncertain. The germline V gene has CDR1 PRHDT and CDR2 FYEKMQ (reference sequence). The CDR3 runs 15 residues. Trimming left V 0 bases short and J 8 bases short, with 16 bases between.

Ten or more counts support this clonotype. The chain couples TRBV11-2 to TRBJ2-7; D remains unclear. The CDR3 length is 11 residues. CDR1 and CDR2 from the germline V gene are SGHAT and FQNNGV. Between the trimmed V and J ends, which lost 4 bases and 7 bases, there was a span of 8 bases. CDR3 coding DNA: TGTGCCAGCAGCTCAGCGCCTGAGCAGTACTTC. It is translated as CASSSAPEQYF.

The rearrangement uses TRBV20-1 and TRBJ1-5, with D perhaps matching TRBD2 (6 bases). The DNA matches TRBJ2-3 better at its end, which makes the J call doubtful. CDR1 and CDR2 (germline): DFQATT, SNEGSKA (reference sequence). The CDR3 consists of 16 residues. CDR3 region: CSARDHLASWTDTQYF. In DNA form, the CDR3 reads TGCAGTGCTAGAGATCACCTAGCGTCGTGGACAGATACGCAGTATTTT.

This chain uses TRBV10-3 with TRBJ1-2, with a possible D match to TRBD1 (6 bases). V lost 6 bases, J lost 6 bases, and 14 bases lay in between. Germline values: CDR1 ENHRY, CDR2 SYGVKD. This CDR3 region has 13 residues. As DNA, the CDR3 is TGTGCCATCAGCGTTGTGGGGGCGCATGGCTACACCTTC. Amino acid sequence: CAISVVGAHGYTF.

Many counts were recorded for this clonotype. The chain recombines TRBV20-1 with TRBJ2-1; 7 bases are shared with TRBD1. Germline V lookup: CDR1 DFQATT, CDR2 SNEGSKA (reference sequence). The CDR3 length is 17 residues. V shed 1 base, J shed 8 bases, and the junction held 17 bases outside the gene matches. The DNA of the CDR3 is TGCAGTGCTAGAGTTGGAAGGGGATACTCGACAGGGTATGAGCAGTTCTTC. This translates into CSARVGRGYSTGYEQFF.